This T cell receptor (beta chain) was profiled in a study of blood T cell repertoires in COVID-19. Study as a whole: From T cells, B-cell-depleted T cells, or PBMCs came the material, which was cDNA or gDNA.

Using immunoSEQ multiplex PCR, the repertoire was profiled, and TCRdb retains in-frame clones only, with some absent. The table includes 140,000 to 150,000 clones, 88% detected once. CDR1 and CDR2 (germline): SNHLY, FYNNEI. CDR3 length: 14 amino acids. The trim removed 5 bases at V and 9 bases at J, leaving 7 bases unmatched. The chain joins TRBV2 to TRBJ2-1; 10 bases match TRBD1. The receptor was isolated from a woman between 45 and 60 years old with acute or convalescent COVID-19. What was sequenced was peripheral blood. CDR3 protein: CASSLADRGTEQFF. CDR3 sequence (DNA): TGTGCCAGCAGTTTAGCGGACAGGGGGACTGAGCAGTTCTTC.